This passage covers 26 T cell receptor beta chains from one sample sequenced in a study of shared clonotypes between healthy human individuals. TCRdb keeps only in-frame clones here, not all; method: immunoSEQ multiplex PCR. The data hold 2 million to 3 million clones, with over 85% observed a single time. The material sequenced was naive CD4+ T cells from PBMCs. Stated subset: CD45RA+ positively selected. These TCRs come from a man aged 18 to 29 in good health. Some clones in this sample may be carry-over from other donors' samples.

This clone was observed once. The V gene is TRBV28, the J gene TRBJ2-1; the match to TRBD2 covers 12 bases. The CDR3 loop spans 16 amino acids. With V trimmed by 4 bases and J by 6 bases, 7 bases remained unmatched. From germline, CDR1 is MDHEN and CDR2 SYDVKM. This CDR3 is CASSSSSGRAGNEQFF. The CDR3 nucleotides read TGTGCCAGCAGTTCCTCTAGCGGGAGGGCGGGCAATGAGCAGTTCTTC.

The chain couples TRBV18 to TRBJ2-7; TRBD1 agrees at 8 bases. V shed 6 bases, J shed 5 bases, and the junction held 18 bases outside the gene matches. CDR1 KGHSH and CDR2 LQKENI come from the germline V gene. CDR3 length: 17 residues. CDR3 amino acids: CASSPRGPGGGVDEQYF. The CDR3 bases are TGTGCCAGCTCGCCTCGTGGGCCAGGGGGCGGAGTGGACGAGCAGTACTTC. Filled out from reference TRBV18 and TRBJ2-7, the complete variable domain reads NAGVMQNPRHLVRRRGQEARLRCSPMKGHSHVYWYRQLPEEGLKFMVYLQKENIIDESGMPKERFSAEFPKEGPSILRIQQVVRGDSAAYFCASSPRGPGGGVDEQYFGPGTRLTVT.

Here the CDR3 reads CASSEVLGSYEQYF. DNA for the CDR3: TGCGCCAGCAGTGAGGTACTAGGATCCTACGAGCAGTACTTC. V gene TRBV10-1 combines with J gene TRBJ2-7; possibly TRBD2 for D (5 bases). The CDR3 extends over 14 amino acids. Trimming removed 2 bases from V and 1 base from J, with 9 bases in between. From germline, CDR1 is WNHNN and CDR2 SYGVQD (reference sequence).

V is TRBV5-4 and J is TRBJ2-2; perhaps TRBD1 as D (6 bases). Germline lookup yields CDR1 SGHNT and CDR2 YYREEE (reference sequence). Between the trimmed V and J ends, which lost 2 bases and 1 base, there was a span of 9 bases. The CDR3 has 15 amino acids. CDR3 DNA sequence: TGTGCCAGCAGCTTTGGCAGGGGGAACACCGGGGAGCTGTTTTTT. This sequence encodes CASSFGRGNTGELFF.

The chain uses TRBV25-1 and TRBJ2-1; 7 bases align to TRBD2. Trimming removed 4 bases from V and 0 bases from J; junction bases left unmatched: 0. Germline V gives CDR1 MGHDK, CDR2 SYGVNS. This CDR3 region has 14 residues. The CDR3 DNA reads TGTGCCAGCAGTGTAGCGGGCTCCTACAATGAGCAGTTCTTC. This gives the protein CASSVAGSYNEQFF.

This clone is a singleton in its sample. The chain joins TRBV7-9 to TRBJ2-7; TRBD1 matches at 9 bases. This CDR3 comprises 13 residues. Unmatched junction bases numbered 2, after V lost 3 bases and J lost 5 bases. CDR1 is SEHNR, CDR2 FQNEAQ, per germline (reference sequence). The CDR3 DNA is TGTGCCAGCAGCTTCGGGACAGGGAACGAGCAGTACTTC. Translating gives CASSFGTGNEQYF.

V is TRBV9 and J is TRBJ2-7; 12 bases line up with TRBD2. Germline CDR1 SGDLS, CDR2 YYNGEE. There are 16 residues in the CDR3. Trimming removed 5 bases from V and 4 bases from J; junction bases left unmatched: 10. The CDR3 region is CASSFDLAGGLYEQYF. The CDR3 nucleotides read TGTGCCAGCAGTTTTGATCTAGCGGGAGGGCTGTACGAGCAGTACTTC.

In this sample, this clone turned up once. J is TRBJ2-7 and V is TRBV6-6, with 10 bases aligning to TRBD1. Looked up from germline, CDR1 is MNHNY and CDR2 is SVGAGI (reference sequence). The CDR3 has 13 amino acids. With V trimmed by 10 bases and J by 3 bases, 6 bases remained unmatched. This chain's CDR3 is CATRTGGSYEQYF. Written as DNA, the CDR3 is TGTGCCACCAGGACAGGGGGAAGCTACGAGCAGTACTTC.

The V and J genes are TRBV7-2 and TRBJ1-5; 9 nucleotides match TRBD1. The CDR3 is made up of 16 amino acids. V trimming: 4 bases; J trimming: 1 base; junction bases outside the gene matches: 5. Germline V CDR1 and CDR2: SGHTA, FQGNSA. CDR3 coding DNA: TGTGCCAGCAGCTCGCTGGACAGGGGAAGCAATCAGCCCCAGCATTTT. It codes for CASSSLDRGSNQPQHF.

This chain links TRBV7-2 with TRBJ2-7, with a tentative D call TRBD2 (5 bases). Trimming pared 5 bases from V and 6 bases from J, leaving 14 bases between. CDR1 is SGHTA and CDR2 is FQGNSA in the germline V gene. The CDR3 totals 13 residues. This CDR3 reads CASSQAVLAEQYF. CDR3 in DNA: TGTGCCAGCAGCCAAGCGGTCCTGGCCGAGCAGTACTTC.

The rearrangement joins TRBV6-6 to TRBJ2-1; tentatively, D is TRBD2 (5 bases). The CDR3 loop spans 13 amino acids. The germline V gene encodes CDR1 MNHNY and CDR2 SVGAGI (reference sequence). The V and J ends lost 6 bases and 10 bases respectively, with 16 bases between them. The CDR3 loop is CASSRSLGSEQFF. CDR3 in DNA: TGTGCCAGCAGCAGGAGTCTGGGGAGCGAGCAGTTCTTC.

The chain employs TRBV29-1 and TRBJ2-3; the match to TRBD2 covers 7 bases. Germline V gene data show CDR1 as SQVTM and CDR2 as ANQGSEA. This CDR3 contains 13 residues. Trimming cost V 7 bases and J 2 bases; bases outside gene matches: 6. CDR3 sequence: CSAPAGNTDTQYF. CDR3 sequence (DNA): TGCAGCGCTCCAGCGGGGAACACAGATACGCAGTATTTT.

CDR3 in amino acids: CASSLSQGWYTEAFF. The CDR3, as DNA: TGTGCCAGCTCACTTTCACAGGGGTGGTACACTGAAGCTTTCTTT. The chain recombines TRBV18 with TRBJ1-1, with TRBD1 matching 7 bases. The CDR3 length is 15 residues. V lost 4 bases and J lost 3; bases outside the gene matches: 8. CDR1 is KGHSH, CDR2 LQKENI, per germline.

A remark on this clone: Other DNA sequences in the same sample also yield this CDR3. This chain connects TRBV18 to TRBJ1-1, with unresolved D. In germline, CDR1 is KGHSH, CDR2 LQKENI. The CDR3 sequence is 15 residues long. V dropped 3 bases and J dropped 0 bases, with 11 bases sitting between them. CDR3 residues: CASSPGQALNTEAFF. CDR3 DNA sequence: TGTGCCAGCTCACCGGGTCAGGCGTTGAACACTGAAGCTTTCTTT. Full variable domain (remainder filled in from reference TRBV18 and TRBJ1-1): NAGVMQNPRHLVRRRGQEARLRCSPMKGHSHVYWYRQLPEEGLKFMVYLQKENIIDESGMPKERFSAEFPKEGPSILRIQQVVRGDSAAYFCASSPGQALNTEAFFGQGTRLTVV.

The chain uses TRBV25-1 and TRBJ2-3; 13 positions agree with TRBD2. The germline CDR1 and CDR2 sequences are MGHDK and SYGVNS. Trimming cost V 6 bases and J 3 bases; bases outside gene matches: 6. The length of the CDR3 is 16 residues. The CDR3 DNA follows: TGTGCCAGCAGCAGGAGGACTAGCGGGAGTACAGATACGCAGTATTTT. Translation: CASSRRTSGSTDTQYF.

The J gene is TRBJ1-2, the V gene TRBV7-9, with D possibly TRBD1 on 6 matching bases. V was shortened by 1 base and J by 0 bases, with 15 bases between the two germline ends. Germline V CDR1 and CDR2: SEHNR, FQNEAQ (reference sequence). The CDR3 consists of 17 residues. This CDR3 reads CASSLVARGESNYGYTF. The DNA of the CDR3 is TGTGCCAGCAGCTTAGTCGCCAGGGGTGAATCTAACTATGGCTACACCTTC.

V and J are TRBV28 and TRBJ2-5, with 12 bases that match TRBD1. CDR1 and CDR2 from the germline V gene are MDHEN and SYDVKM. The V gene end was trimmed by 3 bases and the J gene end by 5 bases; junction bases not matched to a gene: 4. There are 15 residues in the CDR3. The CDR3 DNA follows: TGTGCCAGCAGTTTTGGGACAGGGGGCATTGAGACCCAGTACTTC. It codes for CASSFGTGGIETQYF.

The chain has TRBV19 and TRBJ2-2; TRBD2 agrees at 10 bases. Trimming removed 1 base from V and 6 bases from J; junction bases left unmatched: 5. In germline, CDR1 is LNHDA, CDR2 SQIVND (reference sequence). CDR3 length equals 16 residues. The CDR3 bases are TGTGCCAGTAGTATAGTGAGCGGGAGGGCCCCCGGGGAGCTGTTTTTT. This encodes CASSIVSGRAPGELFF.

The CDR3 DNA reads as TGTGCCAGCAGATCCGGACAGGGAAGCTATGGCTACACCTTC. Residues: CASRSGQGSYGYTF. The chain recombines TRBV28 with TRBJ1-2; TRBD1 aligns across 8 bases. Germline loops: CDR1 MDHEN, CDR2 SYDVKM. The CDR3 runs 14 residues. Trimming took 6 bases from V and 4 from J; bases not matched to a gene: 7.

The V gene is TRBV28, the J gene TRBJ2-7; D is perhaps TRBD2 (6 bases). This CDR3 spans 14 amino acids. Germline assignment: CDR1 MDHEN and CDR2 SYDVKM. With 2 bases removed from V and 2 bases from J, the gap between germline ends came to 10 bases. CDR3 sequence (DNA): TGTGCCAGCAGTTTACCGGGAGTCACCTACGAGCAGTACTTC. This sequence encodes CASSLPGVTYEQYF.

The V call is TRBV7-3, the J call TRBJ1-2; D ambiguous. The CDR3 runs 15 residues. Deletions cut 2 bases from V and 1 base from J, with 11 bases between. Germline V gene sequence: CDR1 SGHTA, CDR2 FQGTGA. CDR3 sequence reads: CASSLQAGHNYGYTF. DNA of the CDR3: TGTGCCAGCAGCTTACAGGCCGGCCATAACTATGGCTACACCTTC.

The chain is built from TRBV7-9 and TRBJ1-1; TRBD1 matches 8 bases. V lost 1 base and J lost 5; bases outside the gene matches: 3. There are 14 residues in the CDR3. The germline V gene encodes CDR1 SEHNR and CDR2 FQNEAQ (reference sequence). The DNA for the CDR3 is TGTGCCAGCAGCTTAGGGACAGGGTTTACTGAAGCTTTCTTT. As protein: CASSLGTGFTEAFF.

The chain links TRBV7-3 to TRBJ2-3, with 7 bases identical to TRBD2. The trim removed 1 base at V and 7 bases at J, leaving 20 bases unmatched. Per the germline V gene, CDR1 is SGHTA and CDR2 is FQGTGA. The CDR3 runs 19 residues. The CDR3: CASSLNGRTSGGKQNTQYF. The DNA of the CDR3 is TGTGCCAGCAGCTTAAATGGCCGAACCTCGGGAGGCAAACAGAATACGCAGTATTTT.

The rearrangement links TRBV2 to TRBJ2-3; D might be TRBD1 (7 bases). Germline lookup yields CDR1 SNHLY and CDR2 FYNNEI. The CDR3 contains 15 residues. V gave up 4 bases and J gave up 1 base, with 12 bases separating them. The CDR3 region is CASSGTGEGTDTQYF. CDR3 DNA: TGTGCCAGCAGTGGAACAGGGGAGGGCACAGATACGCAGTATTTT.

The chain combines TRBV7-2 with TRBJ2-2; the D gene is possibly TRBD2 (5 bases). CDR3 length: 15 residues. From germline, CDR1 is SGHTA and CDR2 FQGNSA. Trimming removed 3 bases at V and 6 bases at J, with 14 bases between. CDR3 nucleotides: TGTGCCAGCAGCTTTGGGCCCGGGATCCCCGGGGAGCTGTTTTTT. Translating it yields CASSFGPGIPGELFF.

The chain employs TRBV2 and TRBJ2-7, with D maybe TRBD2 (7 bases). Germline loops: CDR1 SNHLY, CDR2 FYNNEI. Trimming shortened V by 7 bases and J by 0 bases, and 16 bases separated the two germline ends. The CDR3 covers 15 residues. In DNA, the CDR3 is TGTGCCAGCATGGAGGGGGGGAGGAGCTCCTACGAGCAGTACTTC. Its protein is CASMEGGRSSYEQYF.